Listed below are T cell receptor beta chains from one sample, sequenced in a study of control samples from healthy donors and cancer patients. Data came from immunoSEQ multiplex PCR; TCRdb stores just in-frame clones and leaves some out. Among more than 100,000 clones listed, roughly 86% were seen once. Material for sequencing was PBMCs. These receptors originate from a man aged 50-60 years with head and neck cancer. Each CDR3 is given with its conserved first and last residue. A D gene is named only where the DNA matches it firmly. Clone sizes are given selectively: once, few, many, or a class where the clone is expanded.

- TRBJ2-2 - TRBV6-5 CASNQGWTASGELFF TGTGCCAGCAATCAAGGGTGGACAGCGTCCGGGGAGCTGTTTTTT
- TRBJ2-7 once TRBV6-2/TRBV6-3 CASSYSLEFGYEQYF TGTGCCAGCAGTTACTCGCTGGAATTCGGCTACGAGCAGTACTTC
TRBD2 TRBJ2-1 - TRBV6-6 CASRTSGRFLYNEQFF TGTGCCTCGCGGACTAGCGGGAGGTTCTTATACAATGAGCAGTTCTTC
- TRBJ2-1 - TRBV18 CASSPRVGQGSYNEQFF TGTGCCAGCTCACCACGGGTGGGCCAGGGAAGCTACAATGAGCAGTTCTTC
- TRBJ1-3 once TRBV5-1 CASSLGWTRGNTIYF TGCGCCAGCAGCTTGGGCTGGACACGGGGAAACACCATATATTTT
TRBD2 TRBJ2-1 - TRBV4-2 CASSQELRLAGGYEQFF TGTGCCAGCAGCCAAGAATTGAGACTAGCGGGAGGATATGAGCAGTTCTTC
- TRBJ1-5 - TRBV2 CASSDSGGNQPQHF TGTGCCAGCAGTGATTCTGGGGGCAATCAGCCCCAGCATTTT
- TRBJ2-5 - TRBV11-2 CASSAKGQTRVETQYF TGTGCCAGCAGCGCCAAAGGCCAAACTCGGGTGGAGACCCAGTACTTC
- TRBJ1-4 once TRBV19 CASSWRLATNEKLFF TGTGCCAGTAGTTGGAGGTTAGCAACTAATGAAAAACTGTTTTTT
- TRBJ2-1 - TRBV19 CASSIDSYNEQFF TGTGCCAGTAGTATCGACAGTTACAATGAGCAGTTCTTC
- TRBJ1-4 - TRBV6-5 CASSSRGTNEKLFF TGTGCCAGCAGTTCCAGGGGCACTAATGAAAAACTGTTTTTT
- TRBJ2-1 - TRBV4-1 CASSQDGAVPYNEQFF TGCGCCAGCAGCCAAGATGGAGCAGTCCCCTACAATGAGCAGTTCTTC
TRBD1 TRBJ1-1 once TRBV2 CASIPGHRGITEAFF TGTGCCAGCATCCCCGGACACAGGGGGATCACTGAAGCTTTCTTT
TRBD2 TRBJ2-1 - TRBV27 CASRFSGGPYNEQFF TGTGCCAGTCGCTTTAGCGGGGGACCCTACAATGAGCAGTTCTTC
- TRBJ2-6 once TRBV6-1 CASSEQASGANVLTF TGTGCCAGCAGTGAACAGGCCTCTGGGGCCAACGTCCTGACTTTC
- TRBJ2-3 - TRBV2 CASSDWSTDTQYF TGTGCCAGCAGTGATTGGAGCACAGATACGCAGTATTTT
- TRBJ2-7 once TRBV10-3 CAISAQGSHEQYF TGTGCCATCAGTGCGCAGGGGAGCCACGAGCAGTACTTC
- TRBJ2-3 - TRBV11-2 CASSLTGLGTDTQYF TGTGCCAGCAGCCTGACGGGGCTTGGCACAGATACGCAGTATTTT
- TRBJ1-1 - TRBV7-3 CASSPSRDTEAFF TGTGCCAGCAGCCCCTCCCGGGACACTGAAGCTTTCTTT
- TRBJ2-2 - TRBV6-5 CASSYSWAGELFF TGTGCCAGCAGTTACTCGTGGGCCGGGGAGCTGTTTTTT
TRBD1 TRBJ2-7 - TRBV6-2/TRBV6-3 CASSYSTGALYEQYF TGTGCCAGCAGTTACTCGACAGGGGCCCTCTACGAGCAGTACTTC
- TRBJ2-7 - TRBV2 CASSEEGLRYEQYF TGTGCCAGCAGTGAGGAGGGACTTCGCTACGAGCAGTACTTC
- TRBJ1-2 - TRBV28 CASSRGGDNYGYTF TGTGCCAGCAGTCGAGGGGGGGATAACTATGGCTACACCTTC
- TRBJ2-2 once TRBV6-6 CASSLNVGGQTGELFF TGTGCCAGCAGCCTTAACGTTGGGGGGCAAACCGGGGAGCTGTTTTTT
- TRBJ2-1 - TRBV19 CASSIDGGTYNEQFF TGTGCCAGTAGTATAGACGGCGGGACCTACAATGAGCAGTTCTTC